This passage covers 24 T cell receptor beta chains from one sample sequenced in a study of type 1 and type 2 diabetes patients. The PCR template was genomic DNA. The TCR beta CDR3 region was amplified using 30 forward and 13 reverse primers. TCRdb recomputed calls from the multiplex PCR reads with MiXCR, one row per CDR3 protein. The data show about 250,000 distinct CDR3 sequences, more than 45% seen once. The sample was peripheral blood mononuclear cells (PBMCs). The receptors originated from a man younger than 30 with type 2 diabetes.

This chain joins TRBV20-1 and TRBJ2-5; 11 nucleotides match TRBD2. The V segment lost 6 bases and the J segment 7 bases; nucleotides outside the gene matches: 10. CDR3 size: 14 residues. The germline gives CDR1 DFQATT, CDR2 SNEGSKA (reference sequence). In DNA form, the CDR3 reads TGCAGTGCGAAGTCTAGCGGGGGGTCTTGGACCCAGTACTTC. Protein sequence: CSAKSSGGSWTQYF.

The chain couples TRBV7-2 to TRBJ2-5; D not certain. Per the germline V gene, CDR1 is SGHTA and CDR2 is FQGNSA. V was cut by 3 bases and J by 5 bases, with 7 bases left in between. This CDR3 contains 12 residues. In nucleotides, the CDR3 is TGTGCCAGCAGCTTTAACTTTGAGACCCAGTACTTC. Translated: CASSFNFETQYF.

The chain joins TRBV12-5 to TRBJ1-3; no firm D call. The CDR3 loop spans 11 amino acids. Germline CDR1 and CDR2: LGHNT and FRNRAP. This chain's CDR3 is CAGSAAHTIYF. The CDR3 nucleotides read TGTGCCGGCAGTGCTGCGCACACCATATATTTT.

The sample holds one count of this clonotype. The chain joins TRBV12-3 or TRBV12-4 to TRBJ1-1; D uncertain. This CDR3 has 13 residues. The V end was cut by 1 base, the J end by 7 bases, with 10 bases between. The CDR3 reads CASSLVWQLEAFF. CDR3 DNA sequence: TGTGCCAGCAGTTTAGTTTGGCAGCTTGAAGCTTTCTTT.

This clonotype was observed many times. This chain links TRBV25-1 with TRBJ2-3; the match to TRBD1 covers 7 bases. Unmatched junction bases numbered 22, after V lost 9 bases and J lost 4 bases. This CDR3 is 18 amino acids long. Germline V lookup: CDR1 MGHDK, CDR2 SYGVNS. The CDR3 protein is CASADRESTFGLADTQYF. The CDR3 DNA reads TGTGCCAGTGCTGACAGGGAATCTACCTTTGGGCTCGCAGATACGCAGTATTTT.

This chain links TRBV15 with TRBJ2-7; 9 bases match TRBD1. The V gene end was trimmed by 5 bases and the J gene end by 2 bases; junction bases not matched to a gene: 13. The CDR3 consists of 17 residues. Germline CDR1 LNHNV, CDR2 YYDKDF (reference sequence). CDR3 sequence reads: CATSPRDRAYGTYEQYF. Here the CDR3 DNA reads TGTGCCACCAGCCCCCGGGACAGGGCCTACGGTACCTACGAGCAGTACTTC.

This clonotype showed up many times. This rearrangement joins TRBV15 to TRBJ1-4; no reliable D call. The CDR3 has 14 amino acids. Germline V gene data show CDR1 as LNHNV and CDR2 as YYDKDF (reference sequence). The V end lost 7 bases, the J end lost 2 bases, and 11 bases lay between the germline ends. The chain's CDR3 is CATNLGRTNEKLFF. The CDR3 DNA reads TGTGCCACCAACCTAGGGCGGACTAATGAAAAACTGTTTTTT.

This chain joins TRBV7-8 and TRBJ2-3; TRBD2 aligns across 7 bases. J lost 2 bases, V lost 6 bases, and 8 bases had no gene match. The CDR3 loop spans 15 amino acids. The germline V gene has CDR1 SGHVS and CDR2 FQNEAQ. CDR3 sequence reads: CASSDRRENTDTQYF. CDR3 DNA: TGTGCCAGCAGTGATCGGCGGGAGAACACAGATACGCAGTATTTT.

This rearrangement joins TRBV6-5 to TRBJ1-2; the D is unclear. Germline CDR1 is MNHEY and CDR2 is SVGAGI. Trimming stripped 7 bases from V and 2 bases from J, with 17 bases between. The CDR3 sequence is 15 residues long. DNA of the CDR3: TGTGCCAGCAAAGGGAACCAACTACTAAACTATGGCTACACCTTC. Residues: CASKGNQLLNYGYTF.

The V call is TRBV6-5, the J call TRBJ2-7; D is tentatively TRBD1 or TRBD2 (6 bases each). Trimming shortened V by 4 bases and J by 3 bases, and 13 bases separated the two germline ends. Germline CDR1 is MNHEY and CDR2 is SVGAGI. This CDR3 comprises 14 residues. The CDR3 nucleotides read TGTGCCAGCAGTTCGACGGAGGGGGGCTACGAGCAGTACTTC. Translating it yields CASSSTEGGYEQYF.

The chain joins TRBV7-6 to TRBJ2-7; 10 bases agree with TRBD1. The better agreement between TRBJ2-1 and the DNA end casts doubt on the J call. The CDR3 runs 14 residues. Germline values: CDR1 SGHVS, CDR2 FNYEAQ. CDR3 in amino acids: CASSWTGGLNEQFF. The CDR3 region has the DNA TGTGCCAGCAGCTGGACAGGGGGACTTAATGAGCAGTTCTTC.

This clonotype was picked up a small number of times. This sequence joins TRBV4-3 and TRBJ1-1; 7 nucleotides agree with TRBD1. J was trimmed by 8 bases and V by 0 bases; bases with no gene match: 6. CDR1 is LGHNA and CDR2 is YSLEER in the germline V gene. The CDR3 totals 14 residues. Here the CDR3 DNA reads TGCGCCAGCAGCCAAGAACCAGGGGGGCAAGAAGCTTTCTTT. Translating gives CASSQEPGGQEAFF.

This clonotype was recorded a few times. The rearrangement uses TRBV4-1 and TRBJ2-2; D may be TRBD2 (6 bases). CDR1 is MGHRA, CDR2 YSYEKL, per germline. Trimming shortened V by 3 bases and J by 0 bases, and 11 bases separated the two germline ends. The CDR3 covers 16 residues. For the CDR3, the DNA is TGCGCCAGCAGCCAGCCGACTAGTACGAACACCGGGGAGCTGTTTTTT. Encoded protein: CASSQPTSTNTGELFF.

V gene TRBV7-8 combines with J gene TRBJ2-1, with D unclear. The germline gives CDR1 SGHVS, CDR2 FQNEAQ. The V end was cut by 1 base, the J end by 7 bases, with 8 bases between. The CDR3 sequence is 13 residues long. In nucleotides, the CDR3 is TGTGCCAGCAGCTTAGACGGGCGGAATGAGCAGTTCTTC. Translated, it gives CASSLDGRNEQFF.

The rearrangement links TRBV6-5 to TRBJ2-5; TRBD2 is a possible D gene (5 bases). CDR1 is MNHEY and CDR2 is SVGAGI in the germline V gene. The V gene lost 5 bases and the J gene lost 5 bases, with 15 bases spanning the gap. The CDR3 has 14 amino acids. In nucleotides, the CDR3 is TGTGCCAGCAGTCAGAGCGGTAGTGGGGAGACCCAGTACTTC. Encoded protein: CASSQSGSGETQYF.

The CDR3 DNA follows: TGTGCCAGCAGTATCGACACGATCCAAGAGACCCAGTACTTC. Translating gives CASSIDTIQETQYF. The chain has TRBV12-3 or TRBV12-4 and TRBJ2-5, with D hard to call. V dropped 5 bases and J dropped 1 base, with 11 bases sitting between them. This CDR3 region has 14 residues.

This clonotype occurred a few times. The rearrangement uses TRBV12-3 or TRBV12-4 and TRBJ1-5; D is ambiguous. Trimming removed 6 bases at V and 7 bases at J, with 13 bases between. The CDR3 is made up of 13 amino acids. The CDR3 DNA sequence: TGTGCCAGCAGCGAGGGCTTAGGACAGCCCCAGCATTTT. Translated: CASSEGLGQPQHF.

This clonotype appeared a few times. CDR3 sequence: CASSPPGGYGYTF. CDR3 coding DNA: TGCGCCAGCAGTCCCCCGGGGGGCTATGGCTACACCTTC. The gene calls are TRBV4-1 and TRBJ1-2; possibly TRBD1 for D (5 bases). In germline, CDR1 is MGHRA, CDR2 YSYEKL. The CDR3 length is 13 residues. The germline V and J ends were trimmed by 6 bases and 4 bases, with 12 bases remaining between them.

The chain links TRBV9 to TRBJ1-1; no clear D. Germline assignment: CDR1 SGDLS and CDR2 YYNGEE. The CDR3 contains 14 residues. The V end was cut by 0 bases, the J end by 0 bases, with 6 bases between. CDR3 coding DNA: TGTGCCAGCAGCGTAGACGTCATGAACACTGAAGCTTTCTTT. Translating gives CASSVDVMNTEAFF.

This chain joins TRBV19 and TRBJ2-1; perhaps TRBD2 as D (7 bases). V was clipped by 5 bases and J by 6 bases, with 20 bases between them. The CDR3 contains 16 residues. CDR1 LNHDA and CDR2 SQIVND come from the germline V gene (reference sequence). The CDR3 protein is CASSAAGASSANEQFF. The CDR3 DNA is TGTGCCAGTAGTGCTGCGGGGGCCTCATCTGCCAATGAGCAGTTCTTC.

This clonotype was counted once. A much larger clone sits a single nucleotide away, making a read error possible. This chain uses TRBV15 with TRBJ2-2; tentative D call: TRBD2 (6 bases). This CDR3 spans 15 amino acids. The germline V and J ends were trimmed by 1 base and 3 bases, with 9 bases remaining between them. Germline loops: CDR1 LNHNV, CDR2 YYDKDF (reference sequence). The CDR3 DNA reads TGTGCCACCAGCAGAGTAAGGAGGGACACCGGGGAGCTGTTTTTT. Protein product: CATSRVRRDTGELFF.

This clonotype has a handful of counts. V usage is TRBV20-1 and J usage is TRBJ1-1; tentatively, D is TRBD1 (6 bases). Germline CDR1 reads DFQATT; CDR2 reads SNEGSKA (reference sequence). The germline V and J ends were trimmed by 6 bases and 6 bases, with 17 bases remaining between them. This CDR3 is 13 amino acids long. This CDR3 is CSAAQGGGAEAFF. The CDR3 nucleotides read TGCAGTGCAGCTCAGGGAGGGGGTGCTGAAGCTTTCTTT.

V and J are TRBV6-5 and TRBJ2-7, with 13 positions matching TRBD2. In germline, CDR1 is MNHEY, CDR2 SVGAGI. V trimming: 4 bases; J trimming: 2 bases; junction bases outside the gene matches: 8. The CDR3 runs to 17 residues. The CDR3 region is CASSSRTGTSGTYEQYF. In DNA, the CDR3 is TGTGCCAGCAGTTCGAGAACAGGGACTAGCGGGACCTACGAGCAGTACTTC.

In nucleotides, the CDR3 is TGCGCCAGCAGCCAGGTGCCAGGGTTAGATACGCAGTATTTT. Its translation is CASSQVPGLDTQYF. The gene calls are TRBV4-1 and TRBJ2-3; D may be TRBD1 (5 bases). The length of the CDR3 is 14 residues. V lost 3 bases, J lost 5 bases, and 12 bases lay in between. Germline CDR1 and CDR2: MGHRA and YSYEKL.